Below are 8 T cell receptor beta chains sequenced from a single sample in a study of blood T cell repertoires in COVID-19. Libraries were prepared by immunoSEQ multiplex PCR; TCRdb keeps only in-frame clonotypes and omits some of them. Of about 290,000 clones in the sample, 89% were seen once. Sequenced input: peripheral blood. All receptors derive from a woman aged 30 to 39 with COVID-19, enrolled during active disease.

The V gene is TRBV29-1, the J gene TRBJ2-5, with D perhaps matching TRBD2 (5 bases). Per the germline V gene, CDR1 is SQVTM and CDR2 is ANQGSEA. Trimming removed 2 bases from V and 5 bases from J, with 12 bases in between. CDR3 length: 13 amino acids. The CDR3 protein is CSVENGGLETQYF. The CDR3 DNA follows: TGCAGCGTTGAAAATGGAGGTTTGGAGACCCAGTACTTC. Full variable domain (rest looked up from reference TRBV29-1 and TRBJ2-5): SAVISQKPSRDICQRGTSLTIQCQVDSQVTMMFWYRQQPGQSLTLIATANQGSEATYESGFVIDKFPISRPNLTFSTLTVSNMSPEDSSIYLCSVENGGLETQYFGPGTRLLVL.

This chain joins TRBV6-6 and TRBJ2-6, with TRBD2 as a possible D gene (5 bases). The V end was cut by 2 bases, the J end by 7 bases, with 9 bases between. This CDR3 has 14 amino acids. CDR1 and CDR2 from the germline V gene are MNHNY and SVGAGI (reference sequence). DNA for the CDR3: TGTGCCAGCAGTTACGAGCGGTTAGCCAACGTCCTGACTTTC. Protein: CASSYERLANVLTF.

The chain couples TRBV5-4 to TRBJ1-5; no clear D gene. V was pared by 0 bases and J by 7 bases, with 5 bases between. The CDR3 has 12 residues. The V gene's germline CDR1 is SGHNT and CDR2 YYREEE (reference sequence). CDR3 bases: TGTGCCAGCAGCTTGGCAGGACAGCCCCAGCATTTT. Translation: CASSLAGQPQHF.

The chain joins TRBV28 to TRBJ2-5, with 10 bases fitting TRBD1. Trimming cost V 6 bases and J 5 bases; bases outside gene matches: 3. CDR3 length: 13 residues. Germline CDR1 reads MDHEN; CDR2 reads SYDVKM. The CDR3 DNA sequence: TGTGCCAGCAGGGGGACAGGGGAGGAGACCCAGTACTTC. This gives the protein CASRGTGEETQYF.

This chain links TRBV4-2 with TRBJ2-1; 9 bases match TRBD2. J gave up 2 bases and V 3 bases, and 5 bases lay outside the gene matches. Per germline, CDR1 LGHNA and CDR2 YNFKEQ. The CDR3 runs 16 residues. The CDR3 protein is CASSQSLAGTYNEQFF. DNA for the CDR3: TGTGCCAGCAGCCAGTCACTAGCGGGCACCTACAATGAGCAGTTCTTC.

The rearrangement uses TRBV7-8 and TRBJ2-7; 13 bases fit TRBD2. V lost 4 bases to trimming and J lost 0 bases; unmatched junction nucleotides: 9. The CDR3 spans 18 residues. CDR1 and CDR2 from the germline V gene are SGHVS and FQNEAQ. The CDR3, as DNA: TGTGCCAGCAGCTCCCGACTAGCGGGGGGATCGCTCTCCTACGAGCAGTACTTC. This translates into CASSSRLAGGSLSYEQYF.

Turning to this clone: This CDR3 fails to terminate in the conserved phenylalanine or tryptophan, so it likely reflects a read error. The DNA is left out, because the CDR3 cannot be placed on it with certainty; the CDR3 is given as TCRdb lists it. The CDR3 sequence: CASSELVQVI. This chain links TRBV6-1 with TRBJ1-6; whether TRBD1, the table's D call, matches the DNA was not checked. From its first to its last residue, the CDR3 has 10 amino acids. In germline, CDR1 is MNHNS, CDR2 SASEGT.

The chain couples TRBV24-1 to TRBJ2-5; D is undetermined. The CDR3 length is 13 residues. The V end was cut by 0 bases, the J end by 5 bases, with 6 bases between. In germline, CDR1 is KGHDR, CDR2 SFDVKD. The CDR3 sequence: CATSDLRWETQYF. The CDR3 DNA sequence: TGTGCCACCAGTGATTTGCGGTGGGAGACCCAGTACTTC.